A single sample gave rise to the 20 T cell receptor beta chains below, sequenced in a study of T cell changes during pregnancy in multiple sclerosis. The assay was immunoSEQ multiplex PCR, and TCRdb's table has in-frame clones only and misses some. This sample has about 87,000 clones, with roughly 93% found just once. Sample: peripheral blood, taken in the third trimester of pregnancy. These receptors all stem from a female donor in good health, enrolled as a control in a pregnancy study.

V and J are TRBV4-1 and TRBJ2-2, with unresolved D. This CDR3 spans 16 amino acids. The germline CDR1 and CDR2 sequences are MGHRA and YSYEKL. The V gene lost 2 bases and the J gene lost 0 bases, with 10 bases spanning the gap. For the CDR3, the DNA is TGCGCCAGCAGCCAATATCCGGGTCCGAACACCGGGGAGCTGTTTTTT. The encoded protein is CASSQYPGPNTGELFF.

The V call is TRBV6-5, the J call TRBJ2-2; a weak D match, TRBD2 (6 bases). The CDR3 covers 14 residues. The ends were cut back, 0 bases at V and 5 bases at J, with 7 bases in the middle. The germline CDR1 and CDR2 sequences are MNHEY and SVGAGI. The DNA of the CDR3 is TGTGCCAGCAGTTACTCGGGGGGTACCGGGGAGCTGTTTTTT. It is translated as CASSYSGGTGELFF.

This clone was seen a handful of times. V gene TRBV5-4 combines with J gene TRBJ2-3, with TRBD2 as a possible D gene (6 bases). Germline V gives CDR1 SGHNT, CDR2 YYREEE (reference sequence). The V end lost 2 bases, the J end lost 6 bases, and 16 bases lay between the germline ends. The CDR3 runs to 15 residues. The CDR3 coding sequence is TGTGCCAGCAGCTTTTCGACAGCGGGCCAGGATACGCAGTATTTT. As protein: CASSFSTAGQDTQYF.

The J gene is TRBJ2-7, the V gene TRBV5-1; D not certain. CDR1 and CDR2 (germline): SGHRS, YFSETQ. Trimming left V 2 bases short and J 0 bases short, with 12 bases between. The CDR3 extends over 15 amino acids. The CDR3 reads CASSFYSPGSYEQYF. CDR3 nucleotides: TGCGCCAGCAGCTTCTATTCCCCGGGCTCCTACGAGCAGTACTTC.

The chain has TRBV5-1 and TRBJ2-2, with TRBD1 identical over 7 bases. V lost 4 bases and J lost 1; bases outside the gene matches: 7. The CDR3 is 16 residues long. From germline, CDR1 is SGHRS and CDR2 YFSETQ. CDR3 loop: CASSPKTGWNTGELFF. CDR3 sequence (DNA): TGCGCCAGCAGCCCGAAGACAGGGTGGAACACCGGGGAGCTGTTTTTT.

The chain is built from TRBV28 and TRBJ1-5, with 10 bases aligning to TRBD1. The trim removed 3 bases at V and 5 bases at J, leaving 7 bases unmatched. This CDR3 spans 16 amino acids. The V gene's germline CDR1 is MDHEN and CDR2 SYDVKM. CDR3 sequence: CASSLRRDRGYQPQHF. The CDR3 nucleotides are TGTGCCAGCAGTTTGCGCCGGGACAGGGGTTATCAGCCCCAGCATTTT.

The V gene is TRBV28, the J gene TRBJ2-3; D gene unclear. V was shortened by 3 bases and J by 6 bases, with 10 bases between the two germline ends. The length of the CDR3 is 13 residues. CDR1 MDHEN and CDR2 SYDVKM come from the germline V gene. CDR3 in DNA: TGTGCCAGCAGTTTTCGAGGCGAGGATACGCAGTATTTT. Translation: CASSFRGEDTQYF.

The chain employs TRBV6-1 and TRBJ1-5; D perhaps matches TRBD1 (6 bases). Per the germline V gene, CDR1 is MNHNS and CDR2 is SASEGT. The CDR3 spans 15 residues. V was pared by 11 bases and J by 2 bases, with 19 bases between. CDR3 residues: CAGRGGGAGNQPQHF. CDR3 nucleotides: TGTGCCGGAAGGGGTGGGGGGGCAGGCAATCAGCCCCAGCATTTT.

The chain is built from TRBV29-1 and TRBJ1-2, with D unclear. The length of the CDR3 is 13 residues. Between the trimmed V and J ends, which lost 6 bases and 3 bases, there was a span of 14 bases. The germline V gene has CDR1 SQVTM and CDR2 ANQGSEA. The CDR3 nucleotides are TGCAGCGTAGCTATCGGGGTAGACTATGGCTACACCTTC. Protein sequence: CSVAIGVDYGYTF. Complete variable domain (other parts from reference TRBV29-1 and TRBJ1-2): SAVISQKPSRDICQRGTSLTIQCQVDSQVTMMFWYRQQPGQSLTLIATANQGSEATYESGFVIDKFPISRPNLTFSTLTVSNMSPEDSSIYLCSVAIGVDYGYTFGSGTRLTVV.

The chain employs TRBV18 and TRBJ2-3, with 9 nucleotides matching TRBD1. V was clipped by 1 base and J by 4 bases; unmatched bases: 6. The CDR3 covers 16 residues. Germline V CDR1 and CDR2: KGHSH, LQKENI. The CDR3 loop is CASSPQFGTGSDTQYF. CDR3 nucleotides: TGTGCCAGCTCACCACAATTCGGGACAGGGTCAGATACGCAGTATTTT. The variable domain in full, with the rest retrieved from reference TRBV18 and TRBJ2-3, is NAGVMQNPRHLVRRRGQEARLRCSPMKGHSHVYWYRQLPEEGLKFMVYLQKENIIDESGMPKERFSAEFPKEGPSILRIQQVVRGDSAAYFCASSPQFGTGSDTQYFGPGTRLTVL.

This clone occurred once. The chain employs TRBV6-5 and TRBJ2-5, with 10 bases fitting TRBD2. The DNA end is more similar to TRBJ2-7, so the J call may be wrong. CDR1 is MNHEY, CDR2 SVGAGI, per germline. The CDR3 length is 15 residues. The CDR3 DNA sequence: TGTGCCAGCAGTTACGGGCTAGCGGGAGTTTACGAGCAGTACTTC. Amino acids: CASSYGLAGVYEQYF.

A note on this clone: A junction boundary mismatches the germline segment, possibly from a read error. The chain couples TRBV2 to TRBJ1-2; D is ambiguous. The germline CDR1 and CDR2 sequences are SNHLY and FYNNEI. The CDR3 covers 10 residues. The CDR3 loop reads CASSDARQAF. CDR3 bases: TGTGCCAGCAGTGATGCCCGACAAGCCTTC.

CDR3 sequence reads: CASSFGQNTGELFF. DNA for the CDR3: TGTGCCAGCAGTTTCGGACAGAACACCGGGGAGCTGTTTTTT. The V and J genes are TRBV6-5 and TRBJ2-2, with D perhaps matching TRBD1 (5 bases). V was cut by 4 bases and J by 1 base, with 7 bases left in between. The CDR3 contains 14 residues. Germline CDR1 reads MNHEY; CDR2 reads SVGAGI.

The rearrangement uses TRBV7-6 and TRBJ2-2; 7 nucleotides line up with TRBD1. There are 17 residues in the CDR3. Germline trimming cut 1 base from V and 5 bases from J; bases unmatched to any gene: 10. Looked up from germline, CDR1 is SGHVS and CDR2 is FNYEAQ. Here the CDR3 DNA reads TGTGCCAGCAGCTTAGTAGGGACAGCCGGTATGACCGGGGAGCTGTTTTTT. Amino acids: CASSLVGTAGMTGELFF.

The V gene is TRBV27, the J gene TRBJ2-7; tentative D call: TRBD2 (6 bases). Per germline, CDR1 MNHEY and CDR2 SMNVEV (reference sequence). Trimming removed 1 base from V and 6 bases from J, with 16 bases in between. The CDR3 has 15 residues. This chain's CDR3 is CASSLLSQSGGEQYF. CDR3 coding DNA: TGTGCCAGCAGTTTATTGTCCCAATCCGGGGGCGAGCAGTACTTC.

This sequence joins TRBV4-2 and TRBJ2-7; 13 bases fit TRBD2. Losses at the gene ends were 0 bases for V and 0 bases for J; bases not matched to a gene: 5. The length of the CDR3 is 18 residues. The germline V gene has CDR1 LGHNA and CDR2 YNFKEQ. The CDR3 region is CASSQDWGLAGTSYEQYF. DNA of the CDR3: TGTGCCAGCAGCCAAGATTGGGGACTAGCGGGGACCTCCTACGAGCAGTACTTC.

V gene TRBV15 combines with J gene TRBJ2-5, with 10 nucleotides matching TRBD1. Germline CDR1 reads LNHNV; CDR2 reads YYDKDF (reference sequence). V shed 3 bases, J shed 2 bases, and the junction held 3 bases outside the gene matches. The CDR3 covers 15 residues. CDR3 sequence: CATSREDRGQETQYF. CDR3 in DNA: TGTGCCACCAGCAGGGAGGACAGGGGGCAAGAGACCCAGTACTTC. The complete variable domain, with remaining parts taken from reference TRBV15 and TRBJ2-5, reads DAMVIQNPRYQVTQFGKPVTLSCSQTLNHNVMYWYQQKSSQAPKLLFHYYDKDFNNEADTPDNFQSRRPNTSFCFLDIRSPGLGDTAMYLCATSREDRGQETQYFGPGTRLLVL.

The rearrangement uses TRBV7-2 and TRBJ2-1; 10 nucleotides line up with TRBD2. The V gene end was trimmed by 4 bases and the J gene end by 7 bases; junction bases not matched to a gene: 13. The CDR3 totals 17 residues. From germline, CDR1 is SGHTA and CDR2 FQGNSA. The CDR3 is CASSWREREGGRNEQFF. Here the CDR3 DNA reads TGTGCCAGCAGCTGGAGAGAGCGGGAGGGCGGGCGTAATGAGCAGTTCTTC.

The chain links TRBV5-1 to TRBJ2-5; D ambiguous. V lost 2 bases and J 2 bases, leaving 7 bases between the germline ends. The CDR3 covers 13 residues. Germline CDR1 and CDR2: SGHRS and YFSETQ. Written as DNA, the CDR3 is TGCGCCAGCAGCTTCACTCCTCAAGAGACCCAGTACTTC. It translates to CASSFTPQETQYF. Using reference TRBV5-1 and TRBJ2-5 for the parts outside the CDR3, the full variable domain is KAGVTQTPRYLIKTRGQQVTLSCSPISGHRSVSWYQQTPGQGLQFLFEYFSETQRNKGNFPGRFSGRQFSNSRSEMNVSTLELGDSALYLCASSFTPQETQYFGPGTRLLVL.

This chain joins TRBV7-9 and TRBJ2-1; 12 bases map to TRBD2. Germline-derived CDR1 and CDR2 are SEHNR and FQNEAQ (reference sequence). V lost 0 bases, J lost 9 bases, and 6 bases stayed unmatched. The CDR3 is made up of 16 amino acids. CDR3 in amino acids: CASSLAPSGRGAEQFF. The CDR3 DNA follows: TGTGCCAGCAGCTTAGCGCCTAGCGGGAGGGGAGCTGAGCAGTTCTTC.